This T cell receptor beta chain was sequenced during a study of neurological immune-mediated disorders (dated by TCRdb to about 2019). In the study overall: Of the approximately 34 multiple sclerosis patients, 31 had relapsing-remitting MS and 3 had secondary progressive MS. Alongside PBMC samples, the set of approximately 100 TCR-beta libraries contained longitudinal samples, technical triplicates, and paired CD4+ and CD8+ T-cell subsets that had been sorted. Of the roughly 71 subjects in the cohort, approximately 15 were HAM/TSP patients, some 35 were multiple sclerosis patients, and about 20 were healthy controls. Peripheral blood TCR-beta repertoires from HTLV-I-associated myelopathy (HAM/TSP) patients, multiple sclerosis patients and healthy controls were compared by UMI-based sequencing. Study-wide findings and limitations: No clinical or MRI features were associated with the MS cluster, and the authors said that larger cohorts are needed. Expanded clones from different subjects shared no identical CDR3 amino acid sequences, which suggests that TCR-beta repertoires were private in all groups. In a phylogenetic analysis, the repertoires of 18 out of 34 MS patients fell into a single cluster of related CDR3 sequences, pointing to a possible signature at the repertoire level. The highest TCR clonal expansion was observed in HAM/TSP patients, whereas the lowest was observed in MS patients, even when compared with healthy controls.

V is shortened by 7 bases, J by 2 bases, and the region joining them spans 16 bases. From cysteine to phenylalanine, the CDR3 is 14 amino acids long. Only the CDR3 DNA stays, 42 bases, in frame from base 1. As encoded in the germline V gene, CDR1 is SQVTM while CDR2 is ANQGSEA. For unsorted PBMC libraries, 2 million PBMCs were used after storage in RNAlater at -80 degrees C until RNA extraction. The multiple sclerosis patients were enrolled in a US clinical protocol that evaluated disease progression with magnetic resonance imaging. Peripheral blood underwent Ficoll-Hypaque density gradient centrifugation to isolate PBMCs, which were then cryopreserved in liquid nitrogen. To synthesize cDNA, template-switch 5'RACE was performed with a primer carrying a 10-nucleotide random unique molecular identifier so that each TCR transcript was tagged. Every sequencing run yielded over 180 million TCR-beta sequences covering 15-18 subjects. The RNeasy kit was used to extract total RNA. TCR-beta VDJ regions were amplified with primers for the TCR constant region and the 5'RACE anchor, using the KAPA Real-time Library Amplification kit. Sample indexes and Illumina adaptors were added in a first PCR, and a second PCR then increased library yield. After Ampure bead purification, the TCR product of roughly 650 bp was size-selected on a 2% E-gel SizeSelection system. Library quality was checked on a Bioanalyzer, concentration was measured with Qubit, and libraries were quantified with the Kapa Library Quantification kit before pooling. An Illumina HiSeq 2500 was used to sequence the libraries paired-end at 2 x 150 bp. To increase sequence diversity, roughly 24-31% phiX was spiked into each library pool. The study's own analysis went as follows. The quality-filtered reads were processed with the UMI-based MiGEC pipeline, whose error correction step removed more than 90% of the raw TCR sequences. VDJ genes were aligned to IMGT germline references, and each clonotype was defined by a unique CDR3 amino acid sequence together with V-J genes. Clonal expansion, Shannon diversity, and CDR3 relatedness (CalcPairwiseDistances, ClusterSamples) were evaluated with VDJtools, and phylogenetic trees were built with CLCbio workbench. Using coefficient-of-variation modelling across technical triplicates, the study counted a clone as expanded if it had at least 8 unique UMIs. The public sequencing data were trimmed at Q25 with fastp and processed into clonotypes with MiXCR by TCRdb, which kept only in-frame beta chains. When rows share a CDR3 protein, they turn into one entry using the most common DNA and genes. The V and J calls shown here were made by TCRdb, not taken from the authors' results. In all, the sample holds about 120,000 distinct CDR3 sequences, and about 3.2% of those were seen once. Over 1% of the sample comes from the top ten.

This clonotype was seen repeatedly, ten times or more. The clone's antigen remains unknown. Base quality data are lacking; no much larger clone is found one base away. The receptor chain draws on TRBV29-1 and TRBJ2-3, and TRBD1 may be the D gene, going by 6 matching bases. Sequences were obtained from PBMCs. The TCR comes from a woman in her twenties or thirties with multiple sclerosis. The CDR3 is CSALDEGVTDTQYF. The DNA is TGCAGCGCCCTTGACGAGGGGGTCACAGATACGCAGTATTTT.